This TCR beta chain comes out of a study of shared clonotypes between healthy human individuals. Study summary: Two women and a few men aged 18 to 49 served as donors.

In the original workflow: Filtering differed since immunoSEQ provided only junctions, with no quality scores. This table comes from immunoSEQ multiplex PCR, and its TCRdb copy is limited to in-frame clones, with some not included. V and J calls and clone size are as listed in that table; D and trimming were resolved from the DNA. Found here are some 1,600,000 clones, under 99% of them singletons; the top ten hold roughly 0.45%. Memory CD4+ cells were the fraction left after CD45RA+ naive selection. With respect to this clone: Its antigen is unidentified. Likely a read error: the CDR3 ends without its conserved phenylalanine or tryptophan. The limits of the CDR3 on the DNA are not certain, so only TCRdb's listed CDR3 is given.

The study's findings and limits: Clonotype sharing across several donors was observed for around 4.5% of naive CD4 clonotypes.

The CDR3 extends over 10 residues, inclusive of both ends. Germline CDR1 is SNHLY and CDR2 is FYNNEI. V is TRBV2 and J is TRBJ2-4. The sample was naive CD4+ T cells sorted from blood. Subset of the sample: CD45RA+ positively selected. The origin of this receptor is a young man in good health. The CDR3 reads CASSLTAPIA.